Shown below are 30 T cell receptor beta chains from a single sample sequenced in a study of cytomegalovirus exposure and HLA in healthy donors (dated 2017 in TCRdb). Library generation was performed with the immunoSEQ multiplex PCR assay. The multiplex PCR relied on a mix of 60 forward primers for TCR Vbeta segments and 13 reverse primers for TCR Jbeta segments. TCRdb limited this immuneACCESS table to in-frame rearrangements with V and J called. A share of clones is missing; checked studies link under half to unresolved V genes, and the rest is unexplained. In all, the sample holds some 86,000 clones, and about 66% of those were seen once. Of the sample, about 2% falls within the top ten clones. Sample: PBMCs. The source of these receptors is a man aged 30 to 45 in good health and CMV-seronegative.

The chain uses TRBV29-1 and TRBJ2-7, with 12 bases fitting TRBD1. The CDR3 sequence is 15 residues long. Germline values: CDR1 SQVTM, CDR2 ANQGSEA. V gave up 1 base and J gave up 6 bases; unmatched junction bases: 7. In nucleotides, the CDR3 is TGCAGCGTTGAAGGTCCGGGACAGGGGGCATCCGAGCAGTACTTC. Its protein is CSVEGPGQGASEQYF.

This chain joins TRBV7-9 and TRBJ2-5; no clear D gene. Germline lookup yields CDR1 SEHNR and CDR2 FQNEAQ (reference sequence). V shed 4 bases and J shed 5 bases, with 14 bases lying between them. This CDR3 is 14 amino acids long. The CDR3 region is CASSSVPSLETQYF. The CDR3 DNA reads TGTGCCAGCAGCTCGGTACCCTCTCTGGAGACCCAGTACTTC. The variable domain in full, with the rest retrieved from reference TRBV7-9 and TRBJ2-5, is DTGVSQNPRHKITKRGQNVTFRCDPISEHNRLYWYRQTLGQGPEFLTYFQNEAQLEKSRLLSDRFSAERPKGSFSTLEIQRTEQGDSAMYLCASSSVPSLETQYFGPGTRLLVL.

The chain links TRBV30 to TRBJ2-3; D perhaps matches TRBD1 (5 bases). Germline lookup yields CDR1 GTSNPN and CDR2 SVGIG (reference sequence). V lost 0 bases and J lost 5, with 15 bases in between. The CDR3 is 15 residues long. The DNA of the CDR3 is TGTGCCTGGAGTGTAAGTCAGGGTTCCATAGATACGCAGTATTTT. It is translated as CAWSVSQGSIDTQYF.

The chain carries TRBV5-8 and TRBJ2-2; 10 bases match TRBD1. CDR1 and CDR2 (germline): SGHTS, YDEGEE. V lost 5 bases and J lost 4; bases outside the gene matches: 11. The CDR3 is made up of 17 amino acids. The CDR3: CASSYFLTGGPTGELFF. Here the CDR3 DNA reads TGTGCCAGCAGTTATTTCCTGACAGGGGGCCCCACCGGGGAGCTGTTTTTT.

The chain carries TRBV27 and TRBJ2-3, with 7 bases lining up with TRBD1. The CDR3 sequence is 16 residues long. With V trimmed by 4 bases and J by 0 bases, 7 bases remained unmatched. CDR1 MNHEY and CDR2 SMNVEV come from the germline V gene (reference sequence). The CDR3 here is CASSSAVTGSTDTQYF. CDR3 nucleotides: TGTGCCAGCAGTTCGGCTGTGACAGGGAGCACAGATACGCAGTATTTT.

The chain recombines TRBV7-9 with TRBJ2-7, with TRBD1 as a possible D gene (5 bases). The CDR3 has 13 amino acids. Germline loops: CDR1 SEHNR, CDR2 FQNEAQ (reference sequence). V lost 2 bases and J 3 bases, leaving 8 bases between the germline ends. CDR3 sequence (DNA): TGTGCCAGCAGCTTAACTGACAGCTACGAGCAGTACTTC. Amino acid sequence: CASSLTDSYEQYF.

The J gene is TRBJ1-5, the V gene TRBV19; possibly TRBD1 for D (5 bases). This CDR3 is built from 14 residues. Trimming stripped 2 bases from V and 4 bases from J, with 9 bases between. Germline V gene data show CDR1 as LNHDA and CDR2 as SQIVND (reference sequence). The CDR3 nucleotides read TGTGCCAGTAGTATATCCGGGGGGAATCAGCCCCAGCATTTT. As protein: CASSISGGNQPQHF.

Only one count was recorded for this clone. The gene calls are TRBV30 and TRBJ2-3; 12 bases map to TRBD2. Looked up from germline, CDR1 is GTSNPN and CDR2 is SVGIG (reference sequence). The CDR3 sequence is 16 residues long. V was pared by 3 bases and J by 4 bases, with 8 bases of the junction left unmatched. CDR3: CAWSPSGRAPADTQYF. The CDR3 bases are TGTGCCTGGAGCCCTAGCGGGAGGGCCCCCGCAGATACGCAGTATTTT.

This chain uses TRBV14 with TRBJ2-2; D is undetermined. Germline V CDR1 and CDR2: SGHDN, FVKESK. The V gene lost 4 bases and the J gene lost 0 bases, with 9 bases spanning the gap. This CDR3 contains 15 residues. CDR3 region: CASSLRLANTGELFF. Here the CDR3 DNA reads TGTGCCAGCAGCCTGAGGTTAGCGAACACCGGGGAGCTGTTTTTT.

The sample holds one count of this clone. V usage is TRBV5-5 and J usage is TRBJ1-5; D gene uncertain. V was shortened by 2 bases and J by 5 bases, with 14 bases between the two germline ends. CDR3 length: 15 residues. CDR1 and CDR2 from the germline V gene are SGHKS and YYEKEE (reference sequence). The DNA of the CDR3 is TGTGCCAGCAGCTTAGCGTCCACTCTGCATCAGCCCCAGCATTTT. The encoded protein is CASSLASTLHQPQHF.

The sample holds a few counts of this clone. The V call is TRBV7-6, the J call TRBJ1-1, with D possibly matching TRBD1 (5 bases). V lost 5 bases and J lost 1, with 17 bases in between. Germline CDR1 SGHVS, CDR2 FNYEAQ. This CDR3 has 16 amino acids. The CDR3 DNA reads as TGTGCCAGCAGCCTCGGATATGGGGACTCGAACACTGAAGCTTTCTTT. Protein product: CASSLGYGDSNTEAFF.

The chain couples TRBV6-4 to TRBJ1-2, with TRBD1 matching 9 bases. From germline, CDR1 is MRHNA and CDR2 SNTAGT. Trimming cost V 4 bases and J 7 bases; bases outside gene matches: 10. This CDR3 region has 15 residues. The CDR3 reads CASSAGTGYGCGYTF. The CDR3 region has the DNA TGTGCCAGCAGTGCAGGGACAGGGTACGGGTGTGGCTACACCTTC.

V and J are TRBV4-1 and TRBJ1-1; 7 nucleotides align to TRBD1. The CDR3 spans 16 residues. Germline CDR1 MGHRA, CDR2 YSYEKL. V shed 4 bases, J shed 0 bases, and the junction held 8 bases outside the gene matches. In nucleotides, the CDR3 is TGCGCCAGCAGCCCCCAACAGGGGAGGCTGAACACTGAAGCTTTCTTT. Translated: CASSPQQGRLNTEAFF.

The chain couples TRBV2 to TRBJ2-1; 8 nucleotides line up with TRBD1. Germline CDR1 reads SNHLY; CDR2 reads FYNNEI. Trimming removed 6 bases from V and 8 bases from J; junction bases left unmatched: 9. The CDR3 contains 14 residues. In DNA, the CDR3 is TGTGCCAGCAGGACAGGGGTCCCTAGGGATGAGCAGTTCTTC. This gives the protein CASRTGVPRDEQFF.

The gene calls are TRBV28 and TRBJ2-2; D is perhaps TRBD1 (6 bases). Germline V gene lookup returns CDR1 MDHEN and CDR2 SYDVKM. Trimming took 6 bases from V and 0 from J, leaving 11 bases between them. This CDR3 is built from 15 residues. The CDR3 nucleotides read TGTGCCAGCAGCCAGACAGGCCCGAACACCGGGGAGCTGTTTTTT. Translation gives CASSQTGPNTGELFF. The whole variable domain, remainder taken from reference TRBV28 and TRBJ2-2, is DVKVTQSSRYLVKRTGEKVFLECVQDMDHENMFWYRQDPGLGLRLIYFSYDVKMKEKGDIPEGYSVSREKKERFSLILESASTNQTSMYLCASSQTGPNTGELFFGEGSRLTVL.

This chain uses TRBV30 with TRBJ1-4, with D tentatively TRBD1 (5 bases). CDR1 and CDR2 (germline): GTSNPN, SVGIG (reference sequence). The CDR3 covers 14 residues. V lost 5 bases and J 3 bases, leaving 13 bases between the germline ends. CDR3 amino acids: CAWSRLGANEKLFF. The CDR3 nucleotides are TGTGCCTGGTCACGCCTAGGGGCTAATGAAAAACTGTTTTTT.

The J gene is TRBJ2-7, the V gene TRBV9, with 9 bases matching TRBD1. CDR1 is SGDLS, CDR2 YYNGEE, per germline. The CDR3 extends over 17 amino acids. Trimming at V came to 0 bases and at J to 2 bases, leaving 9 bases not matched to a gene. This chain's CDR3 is CASSVGGRGQGPYEQYF. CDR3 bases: TGTGCCAGCAGCGTAGGAGGGCGGGGACAGGGTCCCTACGAGCAGTACTTC.

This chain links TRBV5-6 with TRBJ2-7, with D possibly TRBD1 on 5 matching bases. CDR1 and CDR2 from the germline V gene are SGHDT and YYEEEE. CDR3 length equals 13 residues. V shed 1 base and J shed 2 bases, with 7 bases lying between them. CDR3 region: CASSLTGAYEQYF. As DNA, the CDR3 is TGTGCCAGCAGCTTGACAGGTGCCTACGAGCAGTACTTC.

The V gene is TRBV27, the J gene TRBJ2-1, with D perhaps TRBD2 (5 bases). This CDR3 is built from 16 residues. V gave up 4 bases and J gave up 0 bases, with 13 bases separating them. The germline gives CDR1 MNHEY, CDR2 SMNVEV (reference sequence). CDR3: CASSSLQRSSYNEQFF. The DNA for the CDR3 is TGTGCCAGCAGTTCCCTTCAGCGGAGCTCCTACAATGAGCAGTTCTTC.

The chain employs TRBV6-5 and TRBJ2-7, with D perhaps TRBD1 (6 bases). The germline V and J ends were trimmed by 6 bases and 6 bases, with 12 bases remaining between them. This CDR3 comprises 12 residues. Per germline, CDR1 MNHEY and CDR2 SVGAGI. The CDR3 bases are TGTGCCAGCAGCCAAAGGGGGAGCGAGCAGTACTTC. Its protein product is CASSQRGSEQYF.

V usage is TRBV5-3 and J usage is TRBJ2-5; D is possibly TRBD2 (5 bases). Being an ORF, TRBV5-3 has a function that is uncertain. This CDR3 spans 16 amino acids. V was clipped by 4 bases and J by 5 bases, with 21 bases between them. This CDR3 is CARSPIPGLDGETQYF. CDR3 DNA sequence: TGTGCCAGAAGCCCGATCCCTGGACTCGACGGGGAGACCCAGTACTTC.

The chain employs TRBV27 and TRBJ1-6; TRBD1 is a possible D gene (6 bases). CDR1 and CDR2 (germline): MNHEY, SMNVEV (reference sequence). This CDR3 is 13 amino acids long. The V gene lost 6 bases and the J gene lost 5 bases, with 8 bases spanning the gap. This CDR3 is CASRQGNNSPLHF. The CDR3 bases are TGTGCCAGCAGACAGGGAAATAATTCACCCCTCCACTTT.

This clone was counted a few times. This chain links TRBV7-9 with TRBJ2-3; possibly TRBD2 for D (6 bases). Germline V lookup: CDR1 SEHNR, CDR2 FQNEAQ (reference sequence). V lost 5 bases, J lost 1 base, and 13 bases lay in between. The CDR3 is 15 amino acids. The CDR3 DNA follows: TGTGCCAGCAGCCCAGGGCGGGAAGGCACAGATACGCAGTATTTT. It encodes CASSPGREGTDTQYF.

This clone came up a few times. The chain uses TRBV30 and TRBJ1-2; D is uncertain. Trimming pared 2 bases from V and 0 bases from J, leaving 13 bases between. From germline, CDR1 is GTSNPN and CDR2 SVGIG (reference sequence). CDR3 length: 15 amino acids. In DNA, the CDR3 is TGTGCCTGGAGTCTTACCTTAGAGGCTAACTATGGCTACACCTTC. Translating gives CAWSLTLEANYGYTF.

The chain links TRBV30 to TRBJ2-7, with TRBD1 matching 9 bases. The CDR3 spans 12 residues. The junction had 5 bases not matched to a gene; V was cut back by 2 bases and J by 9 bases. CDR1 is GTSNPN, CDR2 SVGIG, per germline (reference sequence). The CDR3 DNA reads TGTGCCTGGAGTAGGACAGGGGCATGGCAGTACTTC. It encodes CAWSRTGAWQYF.

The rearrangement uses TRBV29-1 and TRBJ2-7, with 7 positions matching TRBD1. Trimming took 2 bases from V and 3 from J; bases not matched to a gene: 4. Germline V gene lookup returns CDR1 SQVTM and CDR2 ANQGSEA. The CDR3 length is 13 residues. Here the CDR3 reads CSVEQAGGYEQYF. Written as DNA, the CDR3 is TGCAGCGTTGAACAGGCAGGGGGCTACGAGCAGTACTTC.

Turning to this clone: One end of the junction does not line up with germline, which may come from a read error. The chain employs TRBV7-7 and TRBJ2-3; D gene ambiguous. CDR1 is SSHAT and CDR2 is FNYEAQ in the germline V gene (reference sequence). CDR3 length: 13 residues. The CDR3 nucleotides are TGTGCTAGCAGCAAATCAATTGGCGCGGCGCAGTATTTT. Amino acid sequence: CASSKSIGAAQYF.

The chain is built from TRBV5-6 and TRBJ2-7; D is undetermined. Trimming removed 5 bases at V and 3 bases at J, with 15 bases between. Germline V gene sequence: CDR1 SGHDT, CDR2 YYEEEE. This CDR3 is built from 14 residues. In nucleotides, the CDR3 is TGTGCCAGCAGACAAACGCCAGGTGGCTACGAGCAGTACTTC. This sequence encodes CASRQTPGGYEQYF.

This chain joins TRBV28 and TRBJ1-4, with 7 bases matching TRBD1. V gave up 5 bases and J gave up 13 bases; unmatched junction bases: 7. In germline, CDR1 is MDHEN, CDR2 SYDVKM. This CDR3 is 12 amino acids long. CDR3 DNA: TGTGCCAGCAGTCCCGGGGACAGCATACTGTTTTTT. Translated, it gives CASSPGDSILFF.

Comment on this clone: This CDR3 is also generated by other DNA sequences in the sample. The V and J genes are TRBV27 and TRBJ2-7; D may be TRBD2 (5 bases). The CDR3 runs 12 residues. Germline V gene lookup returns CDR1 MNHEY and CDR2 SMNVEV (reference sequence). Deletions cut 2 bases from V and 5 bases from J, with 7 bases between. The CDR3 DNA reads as TGTGCCAGCAGTTTAAGAGGGAACGAGCAGTACTTC. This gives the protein CASSLRGNEQYF.